One and the same sample provided the 7 T cell receptor beta chains below, sequenced in a study of T-cell reconstitution after alpha-beta-depleted transplantation in children. Researchers prepared the TCRbeta library using unique molecular identifiers, the study reports. Using its own MiXCR run on the PCR reads, TCRdb lists one record per CDR3 protein. Of over 450,000 distinct CDR3 sequences detected, under 12% appear once; the ten largest clones hold 2%. The sample in question was PBMCs, obtained before TCRalphabeta/CD19-depleted stem cell transplant. Receptor source: a child aged 2-15 years with inherited bone marrow failure, due to receive a stem cell transplant.

The chain couples TRBV4-3 to TRBJ1-1; D is undetermined. Germline V gene sequence: CDR1 LGHNA, CDR2 YSLEER. This CDR3 has 15 amino acids. V was cut by 3 bases and J by 4 bases, with 15 bases left in between. The CDR3 here is CASSQPPSGGTEAFF. The DNA of the CDR3 is TGCGCCAGCAGCCAGCCGCCCAGTGGTGGCACTGAAGCTTTCTTT.

This clonotype was picked up many times. This sequence joins TRBV3-1 and TRBJ1-3, with unresolved D. V lost 0 bases and J lost 1, with 4 bases in between. CDR3 length: 14 amino acids. CDR1 is LGHDT and CDR2 is YNNKEL in the germline V gene (reference sequence). CDR3 region: CASSQEGSGNTIYF. The CDR3 nucleotides read TGTGCCAGCAGCCAAGAGGGATCTGGAAACACCATATATTTT.

This clonotype was seen at least ten times. The chain couples TRBV4-3 to TRBJ2-7; D might be TRBD1 (5 bases). V was trimmed by 4 bases and J by 5 bases, leaving 15 bases between them. This CDR3 spans 14 amino acids. Germline lookup yields CDR1 LGHNA and CDR2 YSLEER. CDR3 in amino acids: CASSPVPGSDEQYF. The CDR3 nucleotides read TGCGCCAGCAGCCCCGTCCCAGGGTCCGACGAGCAGTACTTC.

This clonotype came up many times. At one end the junction does not follow the germline gene, possibly because of a read error. This chain uses TRBV7-7 with TRBJ2-7; 9 bases map to TRBD1. CDR3 length: 15 residues. The germline CDR1 and CDR2 sequences are SSHAT and FNYEAQ (reference sequence). The DNA of the CDR3 is TGTGCTAGCAGCCAAAACCGGGACAGGGTGCACGAGCAGTACTTC. This sequence encodes CASSQNRDRVHEQYF.

This clonotype came up many times. The rearrangement joins TRBV6-2 or TRBV6-3 to TRBJ2-1, with a weak D call TRBD2 (5 bases). From germline, CDR1 is MNHEY and CDR2 SVGEGT. The CDR3 is 13 residues long. V gave up 5 bases and J gave up 10 bases, with 15 bases separating them. The CDR3 sequence is CASSGGGLGEQFF. The CDR3 region has the DNA TGTGCCAGCAGTGGTGGCGGGCTGGGGGAGCAGTTCTTC.

In this sample, this clonotype turned up many times. The V and J genes are TRBV20-1 and TRBJ2-7; no clear D. V was shortened by 1 base and J by 6 bases, with 7 bases between the two germline ends. Germline-derived CDR1 and CDR2 are DFQATT and SNEGSKA (reference sequence). The CDR3 length is 11 residues. CDR3 amino acids: CSARGGSEQYF. The CDR3, as DNA: TGCAGTGCTAGAGGTGGTTCCGAGCAGTACTTC.

This clonotype was seen more than once but under ten times. The V call is TRBV2, the J call TRBJ1-4; D is ambiguous. Germline V lookup: CDR1 SNHLY, CDR2 FYNNEI. V was clipped by 5 bases and J by 8 bases, with 12 bases between them. The CDR3 is 13 residues long. CDR3 DNA sequence: TGTGCCAGCAGTTTAGTCATAGGGGAAAAACTGTTTTTT. This sequence encodes CASSLVIGEKLFF.